The clone carrying this T cell receptor (beta chain) was seen a few times. Repertoires were generated with immunoSEQ multiplex PCR, while TCRdb's copy carries only in-frame clones and drops some. This sample has around 160,000 clones, with roughly 84% found just once. These data belong to a study of cytotoxic CD8 clonotypes in ibrutinib-treated CLL. This CDR3 is 13 amino acids long. Germline CDR1 is SGHRS and CDR2 is YFSETQ. Trimming shortened V by 5 bases and J by 3 bases, and 9 bases separated the two germline ends. This receptor was obtained from a human donor with chronic lymphocytic leukemia. The source material was PBMCs, sampled at disease progression, from a patient treated with ibrutinib. V is TRBV5-1 and J is TRBJ1-3; unclear D gene. CDR3 in DNA: TGCGCCAGCAGGCGAGAAGGTGGAAACACCATATATTTT. This sequence encodes CASRREGGNTIYF.